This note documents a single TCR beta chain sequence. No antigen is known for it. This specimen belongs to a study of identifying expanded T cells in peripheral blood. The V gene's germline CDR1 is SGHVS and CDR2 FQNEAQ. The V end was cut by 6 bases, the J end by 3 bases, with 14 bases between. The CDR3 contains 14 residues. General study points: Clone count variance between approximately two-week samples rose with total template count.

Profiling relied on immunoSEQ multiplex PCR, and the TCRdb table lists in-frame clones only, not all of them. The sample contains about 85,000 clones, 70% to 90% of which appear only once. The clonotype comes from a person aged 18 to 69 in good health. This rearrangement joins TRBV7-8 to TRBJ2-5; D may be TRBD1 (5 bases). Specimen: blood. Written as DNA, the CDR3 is TGTGCCAGCAGGGTCAGGGCTCCAGAAGAGACCCAGTACTTC. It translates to CASRVRAPEETQYF.